This entry lists 32 T cell receptor beta chains sequenced from one sample in a study of regulatory T cells in long-lasting Graves disease. Building the TCR beta libraries relied on iRepertoire HTBI primers, and CDR3 regions underwent Arm-PCR. TCRdb reprocessed the multiplex PCR reads via MiXCR and lists one record per CDR3 protein. The repertoire includes about 400,000 distinct CDR3 sequences, approximately 15% of them detected once, and under 9% sits in the top ten. Specified time point: newly diagnosed GD, antithyroid drugs for less than 3 months. After RNA was extracted from PBMCs, the TCR library was made from it. These same data were also listed under a study on T cells in Graves' hyperthyroidism and ophthalmopathy.

The sample in question was peripheral blood mononuclear cells (PBMCs), obtained at new diagnosis, from a patient treated with antithyroid drugs. The receptors were gathered from a middle-aged woman with Graves disease.

V and J are TRBV28 and TRBJ2-3, with unresolved D. The germline CDR1 and CDR2 sequences are MDHEN and SYDVKM. The CDR3 is 15 amino acids. The V gene lost 2 bases and the J gene lost 1 base, with 10 bases spanning the gap. The CDR3 reads CASSLGEDRTDTQYF. The CDR3 nucleotides read TGTGCCAGCAGTTTAGGCGAGGACCGCACAGATACGCAGTATTTT.

This clonotype was detected only a few times. A read error may explain this, as a much larger clone is one base away. In DNA, the CDR3 is TGTGCCAGCAGTGAACACAGGAACACTGAAGCTTTCTTT. The encoded protein is CASSEHRNTEAFF. This rearrangement joins TRBV25-1 to TRBJ1-1; D not certain. This CDR3 spans 13 amino acids. Germline V CDR1 and CDR2: MGHDK, SYGVNS. The V and J ends lost 2 bases and 1 base respectively, with 5 bases between them.

Only a few counts were recorded for this clonotype. This chain connects TRBV20-1 to TRBJ1-2; tentative D call: TRBD1 (5 bases). From germline, CDR1 is DFQATT and CDR2 SNEGSKA (reference sequence). V was clipped by 0 bases and J by 6 bases, with 14 bases between them. The CDR3 spans 14 residues. The DNA for the CDR3 is TGCAGTGCTAGAGATAGCGGAGGGGATGATGGCTACACCTTC. Translation: CSARDSGGDDGYTF.

This clonotype was seen repeatedly, ten times or more. The chain employs TRBV12-5 and TRBJ1-1, with TRBD1 matching 9 bases. Trimming at V came to 4 bases and at J to 13 bases, leaving 10 bases not matched to a gene. This CDR3 comprises 13 residues. Germline V gives CDR1 LGHNT, CDR2 FRNRAP. The CDR3 DNA reads as TGTGCTAGTGGTTCTCTATCCGGGACAGGGATTTTCTTT. Translating gives CASGSLSGTGIFF.

At least ten counts were recorded for this clonotype. The CDR3 region has the DNA TGTGCCAGCGGAAGAAGCGGGAGAGGGGAGACCCAGTACTTC. It codes for CASGRSGRGETQYF. The chain has TRBV12-3 or TRBV12-4 and TRBJ2-1, with TRBD2 matching over 8 bases. The J call is uncertain, as TRBJ2-5 better fits the DNA end. The CDR3 has 14 residues.

The rearrangement uses TRBV7-2 and TRBJ2-7; perhaps TRBD2 as D (5 bases). The CDR3 loop spans 14 amino acids. The germline gives CDR1 SGHTA, CDR2 FQGNSA. V was cut by 1 base and J by 6 bases, with 13 bases left in between. The CDR3 bases are TGTGCCAGCAGCTTAGTAGTGGGAGCATCCGAGCAGTACTTC. It is translated as CASSLVVGASEQYF.

Ten or more counts support this clonotype. The V gene is TRBV18, the J gene TRBJ1-2; the match to TRBD1 covers 9 bases. Germline CDR1 KGHSH, CDR2 LQKENI. CDR3 length: 15 amino acids. The V gene end was trimmed by 4 bases and the J gene end by 4 bases; junction bases not matched to a gene: 7. The CDR3 DNA follows: TGTGCCAGCTCACAGGGACAGGGAGACTCCTATGGCTACACCTTC. This encodes CASSQGQGDSYGYTF.

This clonotype was seen many times. V gene TRBV19 combines with J gene TRBJ2-1; the match to TRBD2 covers 8 bases. V was clipped by 6 bases and J by 4 bases; unmatched bases: 8. The germline CDR1 and CDR2 sequences are LNHDA and SQIVND (reference sequence). The CDR3 contains 15 residues. The CDR3 DNA follows: TGTGCCAGTAGGCCTCGGGGGGGAGGGTACAATGAGCAGTTCTTC. Its protein is CASRPRGGGYNEQFF. Supplemented by reference TRBV19 and TRBJ2-1, the full variable domain reads DGGITQSPKYLFRKEGQNVTLSCEQNLNHDAMYWYRQDPGQGLRLIYYSQIVNDFQKGDIAEGYSVSREKKESFPLTVTSAQKNPTAFYLCASRPRGGGYNEQFFGPGTRLTVL.

This chain joins TRBV6-5 and TRBJ2-2; 8 positions match TRBD1. The CDR3 length is 20 residues. V trimming: 2 bases; J trimming: 1 base; junction bases outside the gene matches: 15. Germline V gives CDR1 MNHEY, CDR2 SVGAGI. As DNA, the CDR3 is TGTGCCAGCAGTTACCTGTATCCCGGGACAGGTGAGAAGAACACCGGGGAGCTGTTTTTT. It translates to CASSYLYPGTGEKNTGELFF.

This clonotype was detected many times. This sequence joins TRBV20-1 and TRBJ2-1; 9 bases are shared with TRBD2. Germline V lookup: CDR1 DFQATT, CDR2 SNEGSKA (reference sequence). CDR3 length equals 15 residues. V dropped 0 bases and J dropped 6; count of bases not matched to a gene: 6. The CDR3: CSARESSGRLNEQFF. Written as DNA, the CDR3 is TGCAGTGCTAGAGAATCCAGCGGGAGGCTCAATGAGCAGTTCTTC.

This clonotype was detected many times. J is TRBJ1-6 and V is TRBV11-3; D ambiguous. The V gene's germline CDR1 is SGHNT and CDR2 YENEEA. This CDR3 has 13 amino acids. V lost 1 base to trimming and J lost 8 bases, with 6 bases between them. The CDR3 coding sequence is TGTGCCAGCAGCTTAGTTGGGTATTCACCCCTCCACTTT. Translating it yields CASSLVGYSPLHF.

This clonotype was recorded a few times. The CDR3 loop reads CASTVGQGAYEQYF. CDR3 sequence (DNA): TGTGCCAGTACCGTGGGACAGGGCGCCTACGAGCAGTACTTC. The rearrangement uses TRBV28 and TRBJ2-7; 9 bases line up with TRBD1. The germline V gene has CDR1 MDHEN and CDR2 SYDVKM. This CDR3 comprises 14 residues. With V trimmed by 9 bases and J by 2 bases, 8 bases remained unmatched.

This clonotype was detected ten times or more. The chain is built from TRBV11-1 and TRBJ2-7, with D unclear. This CDR3 is 15 amino acids long. Germline CDR1 and CDR2: SGHAT and FQDESV (reference sequence). Trimming shortened V by 1 base and J by 3 bases, and 13 bases separated the two germline ends. The CDR3, as DNA: TGTGCCAGCAGCTTAGATCAGCCGGAGAACTACGAGCAGTACTTC. Its translation: CASSLDQPENYEQYF. Drawing the rest from reference TRBV11-1 and TRBJ2-7, the complete variable domain is EAEVAQSPRYKITEKSQAVAFWCDPISGHATLYWYRQILGQGPELLVQFQDESVVDDSQLPKDRFSAERLKGVDSTLKIQPAELGDSAMYLCASSLDQPENYEQYFGPGTRLTVT.

This clonotype was seen at least ten times. V usage is TRBV2 and J usage is TRBJ1-3, with TRBD1 matching 7 bases. V lost 4 bases to trimming and J lost 0 bases; unmatched junction nucleotides: 0. CDR1 is SNHLY and CDR2 is FYNNEI in the germline V gene. The CDR3 has 14 amino acids. CDR3 residues: CASSGDSSGNTIYF. The CDR3 nucleotides read TGTGCCAGCAGTGGGGACAGCTCTGGAAACACCATATATTTT.

The rearrangement uses TRBV27 and TRBJ2-6; D ambiguous. CDR1 MNHEY and CDR2 SMNVEV come from the germline V gene (reference sequence). V was trimmed by 9 bases and J by 0 bases, leaving 9 bases between them. The CDR3 length is 14 residues. This chain's CDR3 is CASRMGSGANVLTF. CDR3 bases: TGTGCCAGTAGAATGGGCTCTGGGGCCAACGTCCTGACTTTC.

A remark on this clonotype: Being one base from a much bigger clone, this may be a read error. The genes are TRBV7-9 and TRBJ2-1; D not certain. The length of the CDR3 is 14 residues. The germline CDR1 and CDR2 sequences are SEHNR and FQNEAQ (reference sequence). CDR3 amino acids: CAGSHGRLNNEQFF. As DNA, the CDR3 is TGTGCCGGCAGCCACGGACGCCTAAACAATGAGCAGTTCTTC.

This clonotype showed up just a few times. The rearrangement uses TRBV14 and TRBJ1-3, with D perhaps matching TRBD1 (5 bases). Germline lookup yields CDR1 SGHDN and CDR2 FVKESK. This CDR3 comprises 16 residues. V lost 1 base, J lost 0 bases, and 10 bases lay in between. The CDR3 nucleotides read TGTGCCAGCAGCCAAGCCGGGACCGTCTCTGGAAACACCATATATTTT. It codes for CASSQAGTVSGNTIYF. Looking up the rest from reference TRBV14 and TRBJ1-3 gives the full variable domain: EAGVTQFPSHSVIEKGQTVTLRCDPISGHDNLYWYRRVMGKEIKFLLHFVKESKQDESGMPNNRFLAERTGGTYSTLKVQPAELEDSGVYFCASSQAGTVSGNTIYFGEGSWLTVV.

The chain employs TRBV3-1 and TRBJ2-1; D is possibly TRBD1 or TRBD2 (5 bases each). This CDR3 is built from 14 residues. Trimming removed 1 base from V and 6 bases from J, with 10 bases in between. Per germline, CDR1 LGHDT and CDR2 YNNKEL (reference sequence). The CDR3 is CASSQGGASNEQFF. The CDR3 bases are TGTGCCAGCAGCCAAGGAGGGGCCTCCAATGAGCAGTTCTTC.

This clonotype has more than one count but fewer than ten. The chain recombines TRBV7-8 with TRBJ2-7, with 9 bases aligning to TRBD2. The J segment lost 0 bases and the V segment lost 5 bases, leaving 8 bases of the junction unmatched. This CDR3 region has 16 residues. Germline-derived CDR1 and CDR2 are SGHVS and FQNEAQ. The chain's CDR3 is CASSPVTAGGSYEQYF. The CDR3, as DNA: TGTGCCAGCAGCCCCGTTACAGCGGGAGGCTCCTACGAGCAGTACTTC.

This clonotype has a count of ten or more. V gene TRBV28 combines with J gene TRBJ2-1, with 12 positions matching TRBD2. V lost 4 bases, J lost 9 bases, and 22 bases stayed unmatched. In germline, CDR1 is MDHEN, CDR2 SYDVKM. The CDR3 is 20 amino acids. CDR3 protein: CASSSNIRDPTSGRLFEQFF. CDR3 in DNA: TGTGCCAGCAGTTCAAATATTAGGGACCCGACTAGCGGGAGACTTTTTGAGCAGTTCTTC.

This chain connects TRBV5-1 to TRBJ2-4; weak D call: TRBD2 (5 bases). Germline assignment: CDR1 SGHRS and CDR2 YFSETQ. The length of the CDR3 is 15 residues. Trimming stripped 0 bases from V and 8 bases from J, with 15 bases between. The CDR3 spells CASSLDDPAGDIQYF. The CDR3 coding sequence is TGCGCCAGCAGCTTGGACGACCCGGCCGGGGACATTCAGTACTTC.

As regards this clonotype: It may be a read error: a sequence one base away is much more abundant. The chain couples TRBV6-2 or TRBV6-3 to TRBJ2-7, with 8 bases matching TRBD2. This CDR3 region has 14 residues. The germline CDR1 and CDR2 sequences are MNHEY and SVGEGT. The ends lost 5 bases at V and 2 bases at J; junction bases unmatched: 5. The CDR3 nucleotides read TGTGCCAGCAGTAGGGGCGGGAGGCCCTACGAGCAGTACTTC. Translated, it gives CASSRGGRPYEQYF.

This clonotype has a count of ten or more. This chain uses TRBV9 with TRBJ2-2; no reliable D call. CDR3 size: 17 residues. The germline CDR1 and CDR2 sequences are SGDLS and YYNGEE. V lost 0 bases and J 2 bases, leaving 14 bases between the germline ends. CDR3 in amino acids: CASSVARALLNTGELFF. CDR3 nucleotide sequence: TGTGCCAGCAGCGTAGCTAGGGCCCTGTTAAACACCGGGGAGCTGTTTTTT.

The chain joins TRBV4-1 to TRBJ2-7, with 10 bases that match TRBD2. This CDR3 is built from 15 residues. The V and J ends lost 4 bases and 3 bases, in that order; junction bases with no gene match: 6. Per the germline V gene, CDR1 is MGHRA and CDR2 is YSYEKL. CDR3 loop: CASSPSGSLGYEQYF. Written as DNA, the CDR3 is TGCGCCAGCAGCCCTAGCGGGAGCTTAGGCTACGAGCAGTACTTC.

This clonotype was found many times. The V call is TRBV7-2, the J call TRBJ2-3; the D is unclear. Germline CDR1 is SGHTA and CDR2 is FQGNSA. The CDR3 spans 15 residues. V shed 2 bases and J shed 4 bases, with 13 bases lying between them. CDR3 in amino acids: CASSLIWPPSDTQYF. The CDR3 region has the DNA TGTGCCAGCAGCTTAATATGGCCCCCGTCAGATACGCAGTATTTT.

In its sample, this clonotype was seen a few times. A much larger clone lies a single base off, so this may be a read error. V usage is TRBV10-3 and J usage is TRBJ2-7, with D perhaps being TRBD1 or TRBD2 (5 bases each). V was cut by 6 bases and J by 4 bases, with 13 bases left in between. The CDR3 has 13 residues. CDR1 is ENHRY, CDR2 SYGVKD, per germline. The CDR3: CAISGAIGYEQYF. The DNA for the CDR3 is TGTGCCATCAGCGGGGCTATAGGATACGAGCAGTACTTC.

V and J are TRBV27 and TRBJ2-7; 10 bases align to TRBD2. Trimming at V came to 5 bases and at J to 4 bases, leaving 5 bases not matched to a gene. CDR3 size: 14 residues. CDR1 MNHEY and CDR2 SMNVEV come from the germline V gene (reference sequence). The CDR3 region has the DNA TGTGCCAGCAGTAGCCCAGCGGGAGGGTACGAGCAGTACTTC. Its translation is CASSSPAGGYEQYF.

This clonotype showed up many times. DNA for the CDR3: TGCAGTGCTAGAGATATTCGCTCGGGATCCTCCTATAATTCACCCCTCCACTTT. Translation: CSARDIRSGSSYNSPLHF. The chain recombines TRBV20-1 with TRBJ1-6; D unresolved. Germline lookup yields CDR1 DFQATT and CDR2 SNEGSKA (reference sequence). V lost 0 bases and J lost 0, with 15 bases in between. The CDR3 is made up of 18 amino acids.

This clonotype was observed at least ten times. The chain carries TRBV11-3 and TRBJ2-7; 7 nucleotides match TRBD1. This CDR3 is built from 14 residues. Trimming at V came to 5 bases and at J to 8 bases, leaving 12 bases not matched to a gene. The germline V gene encodes CDR1 SGHNT and CDR2 YENEEA. CDR3 DNA sequence: TGTGCCAGCAGCCGGGACAGACTCGCATCCCAGCAGTACTTC. Translation gives CASSRDRLASQQYF.

This clonotype was counted only a few times. J is TRBJ1-1 and V is TRBV30, with 9 bases matching TRBD1. This CDR3 is built from 15 residues. Germline CDR1 GTSNPN, CDR2 SVGIG (reference sequence). V shed 3 bases and J 11 bases; nucleotides not matched to a gene: 16. The CDR3 loop reads CAWRLDRGRSPQAFF. In DNA, the CDR3 is TGTGCCTGGAGGTTGGACAGGGGTAGGTCCCCGCAGGCTTTCTTT.

This clonotype was seen more than once but under ten times. This chain uses TRBV7-6 with TRBJ2-5, with D perhaps TRBD2 (6 bases). V lost 4 bases and J lost 2, with 14 bases in between. The CDR3 has 15 residues. CDR1 and CDR2 from the germline V gene are SGHVS and FNYEAQ. The CDR3 DNA sequence: TGTGCCAGCAGCTCTTATGCGGGGAGACAAGAGACCCAGTACTTC. Translating it yields CASSSYAGRQETQYF.

This clonotype came up many times. The chain recombines TRBV2 with TRBJ2-2; 13 nucleotides line up with TRBD2. The germline V gene encodes CDR1 SNHLY and CDR2 FYNNEI. The CDR3 length is 14 residues. Trimming removed 6 bases from V and 7 bases from J; junction bases left unmatched: 2. The CDR3 sequence: CASRGLAGLGELFF. CDR3 nucleotides: TGTGCCAGCAGGGGACTAGCGGGACTCGGGGAGCTGTTTTTT.